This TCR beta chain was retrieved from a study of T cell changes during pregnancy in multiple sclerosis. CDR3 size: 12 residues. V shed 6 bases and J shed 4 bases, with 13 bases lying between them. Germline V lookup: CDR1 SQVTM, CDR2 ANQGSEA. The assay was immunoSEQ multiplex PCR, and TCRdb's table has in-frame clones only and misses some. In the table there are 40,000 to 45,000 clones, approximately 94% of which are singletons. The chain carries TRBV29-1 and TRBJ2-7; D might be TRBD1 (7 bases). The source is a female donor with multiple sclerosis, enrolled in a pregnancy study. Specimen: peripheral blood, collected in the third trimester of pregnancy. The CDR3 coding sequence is TGCAGCGTCCCAGGGGGGACTTACGAGCAGTACTTC. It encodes CSVPGGTYEQYF.